These 5 T cell receptor beta chains originate from one sample sequenced in a study of blood T cell repertoires in COVID-19. The assay was immunoSEQ multiplex PCR, and TCRdb's table has in-frame clones only and misses some. This sample has 250,000 or so clones, with approximately 90% found just once. The sample taken for sequencing was PBMCs or T cells enriched from blood (not recorded which). These receptor sequences come from a man aged 35 to 55 who had recovered from COVID-19.

This clone was picked up one time. The genes are TRBV19 and TRBJ2-1, with TRBD2 matching 10 bases. After removal of 7 bases from V and 2 bases from J, the junction contained 2 bases not matched to a gene. Germline V gene lookup returns CDR1 LNHDA and CDR2 SQIVND (reference sequence). The CDR3 is 14 residues long. CDR3 residues: CASNLAGAYNEQFF. Here the CDR3 DNA reads TGTGCCAGTAATCTAGCGGGGGCCTACAATGAGCAGTTCTTC.

The chain links TRBV19 to TRBJ2-7; 7 bases align to TRBD1. This CDR3 has 13 amino acids. Germline V gene sequence: CDR1 LNHDA, CDR2 SQIVND (reference sequence). V dropped 5 bases and J dropped 3; count of bases not matched to a gene: 4. Here the CDR3 reads CASSDRAFYEQYF. The CDR3 DNA follows: TGTGCCAGTAGTGACAGGGCGTTCTACGAGCAGTACTTC. The entire variable domain, with the rest obtained from reference TRBV19 and TRBJ2-7, is as follows: DGGITQSPKYLFRKEGQNVTLSCEQNLNHDAMYWYRQDPGQGLRLIYYSQIVNDFQKGDIAEGYSVSREKKESFPLTVTSAQKNPTAFYLCASSDRAFYEQYFGPGTRLTVT.

This chain connects TRBV4-1 to TRBJ2-5; the match to TRBD1 covers 9 bases. The CDR3 is 15 residues long. J lost 5 bases, V lost 6 bases, and 10 bases had no gene match. The germline CDR1 and CDR2 sequences are MGHRA and YSYEKL. CDR3 DNA sequence: TGCGCCAGCAGTTCCACAGGGGGCAATGGGGAGACCCAGTACTTC. It yields the protein CASSSTGGNGETQYF.

The chain's CDR3 is CASSREPYSNQPQHF. CDR3 DNA sequence: TGTGCCAGCAGCCGGGAACCTTATAGCAATCAGCCCCAGCATTTT. V is TRBV11-2 and J is TRBJ1-5; D unresolved. The CDR3 length is 15 residues. V gave up 5 bases and J gave up 0 bases, with 11 bases separating them. The germline V gene has CDR1 SGHAT and CDR2 FQNNGV.

The chain uses TRBV29-1 and TRBJ2-2; 13 bases are shared with TRBD2. This CDR3 has 17 residues. The junction had 12 bases not matched to a gene; V was cut back by 6 bases and J by 5 bases. Germline V lookup: CDR1 SQVTM, CDR2 ANQGSEA. The CDR3 here is CSVGLTSGRAGTGELFF. The CDR3 nucleotides read TGCAGCGTCGGTCTAACTAGCGGGAGGGCGGGGACCGGGGAGCTGTTTTTT.